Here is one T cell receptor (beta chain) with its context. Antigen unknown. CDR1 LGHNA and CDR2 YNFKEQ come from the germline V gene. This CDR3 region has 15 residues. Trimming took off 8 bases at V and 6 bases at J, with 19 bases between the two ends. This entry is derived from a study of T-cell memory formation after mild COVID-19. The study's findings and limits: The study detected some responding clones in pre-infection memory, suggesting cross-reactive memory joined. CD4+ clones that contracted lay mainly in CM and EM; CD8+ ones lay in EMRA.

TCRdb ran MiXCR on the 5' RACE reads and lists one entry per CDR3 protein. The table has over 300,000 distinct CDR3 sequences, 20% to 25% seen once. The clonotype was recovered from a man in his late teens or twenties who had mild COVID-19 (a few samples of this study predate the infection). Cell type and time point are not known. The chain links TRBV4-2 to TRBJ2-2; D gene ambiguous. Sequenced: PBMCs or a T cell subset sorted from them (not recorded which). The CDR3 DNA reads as TGTGCCAGCGCGGTGGGCAGTTTATTTTCCGGGGAGCTGTTTTTT. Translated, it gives CASAVGSLFSGELFF.